This T cell receptor (beta chain) derives from a study of T cells in Graves' hyperthyroidism and ophthalmopathy. Study-level findings and limits: Ophthalmopathy onset followed model prediction by a median about 6.5 months. Ophthalmopathy was told apart from stable hyperthyroidism by a 13 V-J model.

Germline lookup yields CDR1 SGHRS and CDR2 YFSETQ. Trimming cost V 3 bases and J 0 bases, with 12 bases left between them. The CDR3 contains 15 residues. What was amplified from RNA transcripts were TCR beta CDR3 regions. First-round RT-PCR targeting the TCR CDR3 was performed with the HTBI primer set. TCRdb processed the multiplex PCR reads anew with MiXCR; each CDR3 protein has one entry. The table lists more than 500,000 distinct CDR3 sequences, more than 15% of them singletons. With respect to this clonotype: Antigen: not known.

The diagnoses drew upon clinical symptoms, serum thyroxine and TRAb, thyroid ultrasound and orbital computed tomography. The genes are TRBV5-1 and TRBJ1-1; TRBD1 might be the D (5 bases). This clonotype was sampled from a woman under 40 with Graves' ophthalmopathy. Material for sequencing was blood. In DNA form, the CDR3 reads TGCGCCAGCAGCTCCCTGACAGAGATGAACACTGAAGCTTTCTTT. It is translated as CASSSLTEMNTEAFF. The whole variable domain, filled in from reference TRBV5-1 and TRBJ1-1, reads KAGVTQTPRYLIKTRGQQVTLSCSPISGHRSVSWYQQTPGQGLQFLFEYFSETQRNKGNFPGRFSGRQFSNSRSEMNVSTLELGDSALYLCASSSLTEMNTEAFFGQGTRLTVV.